The 11 T cell receptor beta chains below were found in one sample sequenced in a study of control samples from healthy donors and cancer patients. Only in-frame clones appear in the TCRdb table, and some are missing; sequencing was by immunoSEQ multiplex PCR. The sample holds roughly 88,000 clones, roughly nine tenths seen once. Sequenced: blood. These TCRs come from a young woman in good health.

This chain joins TRBV15 and TRBJ1-2; D is unresolved. Trimming removed 1 base from V and 7 bases from J, with 10 bases in between. Looked up from germline, CDR1 is LNHNV and CDR2 is YYDKDF (reference sequence). The CDR3 consists of 13 residues. This CDR3 is CATSRAGYSGYTF. CDR3 sequence (DNA): TGTGCCACCAGCAGAGCGGGGTATAGTGGCTACACCTTC.

The rearrangement uses TRBV5-1 and TRBJ1-5; D unresolved. The CDR3 has 14 residues. Trimming removed 3 bases from V and 0 bases from J, with 7 bases in between. From germline, CDR1 is SGHRS and CDR2 YFSETQ. CDR3 in amino acids: CASSSGGSNQPQHF. The CDR3 DNA follows: TGCGCCAGCAGCTCTGGTGGTAGCAATCAGCCCCAGCATTTT.

V and J are TRBV23-1 and TRBJ1-2; TRBD1 agrees at 7 bases. TRBV23-1 counts as an open reading frame of uncertain function. After removal of 4 bases from V and 2 bases from J, the junction contained 10 bases not matched to a gene. The CDR3 extends over 16 amino acids. Written as DNA, the CDR3 is TGCGCCAGCAGTCGGCAGGGGGTTACCCCGAACTATGGCTACACCTTC. Its translation is CASSRQGVTPNYGYTF.

This chain joins TRBV6-6 and TRBJ2-7; 11 bases are shared with TRBD1. Per germline, CDR1 MNHNY and CDR2 SVGAGI (reference sequence). With 5 bases clipped from V and 5 bases from J, the junction kept 11 bases outside the gene matches. CDR3 size: 16 residues. The CDR3 sequence is CASSPRDRGASDEQYF. The CDR3 nucleotides read TGTGCCAGCAGTCCCCGGGACAGGGGGGCCTCAGACGAGCAGTACTTC.

This clone occurred once. This chain uses TRBV24-1 with TRBJ1-6; no definite D call. The CDR3 runs 15 residues. Germline CDR1 and CDR2: KGHDR and SFDVKD. Trimming left V 3 bases short and J 2 bases short, with 7 bases between. The CDR3 nucleotides are TGTGCCACCAGTGATGGGCAGGCCTATAATTCACCCCTCCACTTT. This gives the protein CATSDGQAYNSPLHF.

The CDR3 coding sequence is TGTGCCAGTATATTACAGGGGGCCGGGGCCAACGTCCTGACTTTC. It yields the protein CASILQGAGANVLTF. V usage is TRBV6-5 and J usage is TRBJ2-6; 9 bases are a match to TRBD1. This CDR3 spans 15 amino acids. The trim removed 9 bases at V and 4 bases at J, leaving 7 bases unmatched. The germline V gene has CDR1 MNHEY and CDR2 SVGAGI.

The rearrangement links TRBV5-1 to TRBJ1-1; 8 bases map to TRBD1. CDR1 and CDR2 from the germline V gene are SGHRS and YFSETQ. CDR3 size: 15 residues. The junction had 8 bases not matched to a gene; V was cut back by 1 base and J by 6 bases. CDR3 nucleotide sequence: TGCGCCAGCAGCTTGAAGGGAGAGACAGGGGCTGAAGCTTTCTTT. Protein sequence: CASSLKGETGAEAFF. The full variable domain, with the rest looked up from reference TRBV5-1 and TRBJ1-1, is KAGVTQTPRYLIKTRGQQVTLSCSPISGHRSVSWYQQTPGQGLQFLFEYFSETQRNKGNFPGRFSGRQFSNSRSEMNVSTLELGDSALYLCASSLKGETGAEAFFGQGTRLTVV.

The V gene is TRBV19, the J gene TRBJ2-3, with D hard to call. V lost 11 bases and J 2 bases, leaving 23 bases between the germline ends. CDR1 and CDR2 from the germline V gene are LNHDA and SQIVND (reference sequence). The CDR3 consists of 16 residues. CDR3 in DNA: TGTGCCTCCGACCCCCCCGAGAAACTAATCACAGATACGCAGTATTTT. Translated, it gives CASDPPEKLITDTQYF.

This clone was counted a few times. V gene TRBV27 combines with J gene TRBJ2-7, with 7 bases matching TRBD2. Trimming took 5 bases from V and 4 from J; bases not matched to a gene: 11. The CDR3 spans 15 residues. In germline, CDR1 is MNHEY, CDR2 SMNVEV (reference sequence). CDR3 bases: TGTGCCAGCAGTGTCTCGGTGGCGGGGGTGTACGAGCAGTACTTC. Protein product: CASSVSVAGVYEQYF.

The chain recombines TRBV28 with TRBJ1-6; 10 bases align to TRBD1. The V and J ends lost 6 bases and 7 bases, in that order; junction bases with no gene match: 3. The germline V gene encodes CDR1 MDHEN and CDR2 SYDVKM. There are 14 residues in the CDR3. In nucleotides, the CDR3 is TGTGCCAGCAGGCCGGGACAGGGGAATTCACCCCTCCACTTT. Amino acids: CASRPGQGNSPLHF.

This chain joins TRBV5-1 and TRBJ1-1, with D tentatively TRBD1 (5 bases). Germline V gene sequence: CDR1 SGHRS, CDR2 YFSETQ. The CDR3 consists of 12 residues. The V end was cut by 3 bases, the J end by 8 bases, with 11 bases between. The CDR3 sequence is CASSWGDQEAFF. In DNA form, the CDR3 reads TGCGCCAGCAGCTGGGGGGACCAAGAAGCTTTCTTT.